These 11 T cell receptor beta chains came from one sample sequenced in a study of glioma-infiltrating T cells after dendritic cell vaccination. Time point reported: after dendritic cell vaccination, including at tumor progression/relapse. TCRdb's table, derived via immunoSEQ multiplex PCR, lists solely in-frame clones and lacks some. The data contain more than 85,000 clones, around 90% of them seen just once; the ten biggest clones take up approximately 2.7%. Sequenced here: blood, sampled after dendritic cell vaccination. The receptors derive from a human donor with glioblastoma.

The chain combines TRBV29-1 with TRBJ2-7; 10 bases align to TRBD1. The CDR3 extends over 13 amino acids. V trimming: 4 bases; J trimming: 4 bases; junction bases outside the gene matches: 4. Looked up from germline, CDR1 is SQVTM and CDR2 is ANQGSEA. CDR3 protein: CSVGWGQGYEQYF. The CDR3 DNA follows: TGCAGCGTTGGATGGGGACAGGGGTACGAGCAGTACTTC.

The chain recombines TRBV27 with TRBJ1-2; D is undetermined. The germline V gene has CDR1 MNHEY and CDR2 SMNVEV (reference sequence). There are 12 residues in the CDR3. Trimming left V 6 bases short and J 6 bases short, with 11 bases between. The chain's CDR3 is CASRQYDNGYTF. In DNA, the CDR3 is TGTGCCAGCAGGCAATACGACAATGGCTACACCTTC.

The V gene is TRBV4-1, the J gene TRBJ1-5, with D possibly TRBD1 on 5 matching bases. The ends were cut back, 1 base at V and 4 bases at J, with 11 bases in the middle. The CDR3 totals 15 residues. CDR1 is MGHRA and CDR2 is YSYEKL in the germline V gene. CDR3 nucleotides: TGCGCCAGCAGCCAAGTCGGACAAACGAATCAGCCCCAGCATTTT. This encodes CASSQVGQTNQPQHF.

The CDR3 protein is CASSNQGARTEAFF. In DNA, the CDR3 is TGTGCCAGTAGTAACCAGGGGGCGCGCACTGAAGCTTTCTTT. V is TRBV19 and J is TRBJ1-1; 8 bases are a match to TRBD1. Germline-derived CDR1 and CDR2 are LNHDA and SQIVND (reference sequence). The V segment lost 4 bases and the J segment 4 bases; nucleotides outside the gene matches: 5. This CDR3 contains 14 residues.

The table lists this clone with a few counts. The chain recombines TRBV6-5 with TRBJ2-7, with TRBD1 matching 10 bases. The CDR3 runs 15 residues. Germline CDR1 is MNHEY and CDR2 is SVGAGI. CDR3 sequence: CASSYSRDRGSLLWV. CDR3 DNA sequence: TGTGCCAGCAGTTACTCGAGGGACAGGGGATCCCTCCTCTGGGTC.

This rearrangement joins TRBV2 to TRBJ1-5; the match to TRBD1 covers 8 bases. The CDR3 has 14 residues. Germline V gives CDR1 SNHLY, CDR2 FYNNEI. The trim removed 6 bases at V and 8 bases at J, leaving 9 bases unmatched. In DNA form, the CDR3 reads TGTGCCAGCAGGGCGGACAGGGCGGGTAAGCCCCAGCATTTT. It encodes CASRADRAGKPQHF.

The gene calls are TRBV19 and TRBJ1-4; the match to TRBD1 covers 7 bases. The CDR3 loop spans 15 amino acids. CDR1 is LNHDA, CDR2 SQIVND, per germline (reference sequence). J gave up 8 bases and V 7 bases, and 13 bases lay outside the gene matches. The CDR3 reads CASIDGAGGLEKLFF. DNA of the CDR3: TGTGCCAGTATAGATGGGGCAGGGGGACTCGAAAAACTGTTTTTT.

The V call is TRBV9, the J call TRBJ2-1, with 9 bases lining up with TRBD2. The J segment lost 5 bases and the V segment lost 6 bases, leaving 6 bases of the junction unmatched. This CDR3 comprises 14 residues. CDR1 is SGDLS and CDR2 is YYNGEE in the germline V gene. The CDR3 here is CASTSASGDNEQFF. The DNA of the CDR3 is TGTGCCAGCACTTCGGCTAGCGGGGACAATGAGCAGTTCTTC.

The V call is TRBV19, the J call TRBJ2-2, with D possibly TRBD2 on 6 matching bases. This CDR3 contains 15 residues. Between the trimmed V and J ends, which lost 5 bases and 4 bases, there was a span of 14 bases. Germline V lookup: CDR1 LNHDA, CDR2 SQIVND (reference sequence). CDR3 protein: CASSSLAGSTGELFF. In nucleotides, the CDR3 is TGTGCCAGTAGTTCACTAGCCGGGTCCACCGGGGAGCTGTTTTTT.

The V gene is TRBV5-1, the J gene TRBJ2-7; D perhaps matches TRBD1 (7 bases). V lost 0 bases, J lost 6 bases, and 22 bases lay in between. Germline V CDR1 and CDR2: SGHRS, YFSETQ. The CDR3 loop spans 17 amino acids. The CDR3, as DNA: TGCGCCAGCAGCTTGGCCGGGACAGTAAGCCTCGGGGGCGAGCAGTACTTC. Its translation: CASSLAGTVSLGGEQYF.

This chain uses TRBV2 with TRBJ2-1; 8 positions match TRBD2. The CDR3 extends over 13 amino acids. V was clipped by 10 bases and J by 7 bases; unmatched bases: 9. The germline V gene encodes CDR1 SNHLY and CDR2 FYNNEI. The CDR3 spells CATERERENEQFF. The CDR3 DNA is TGTGCCACAGAGCGGGAGAGGGAGAATGAGCAGTTCTTC.